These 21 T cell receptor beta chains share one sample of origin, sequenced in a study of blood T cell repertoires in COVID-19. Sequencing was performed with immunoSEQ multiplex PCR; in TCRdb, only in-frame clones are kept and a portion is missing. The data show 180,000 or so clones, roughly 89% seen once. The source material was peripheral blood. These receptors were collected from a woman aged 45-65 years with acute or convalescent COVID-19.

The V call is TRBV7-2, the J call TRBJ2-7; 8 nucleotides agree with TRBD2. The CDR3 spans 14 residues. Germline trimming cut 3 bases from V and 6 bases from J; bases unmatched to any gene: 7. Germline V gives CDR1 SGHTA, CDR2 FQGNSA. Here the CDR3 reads CASSFKAGESEQYF. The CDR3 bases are TGTGCCAGCAGCTTCAAAGCGGGAGAAAGCGAGCAGTACTTC.

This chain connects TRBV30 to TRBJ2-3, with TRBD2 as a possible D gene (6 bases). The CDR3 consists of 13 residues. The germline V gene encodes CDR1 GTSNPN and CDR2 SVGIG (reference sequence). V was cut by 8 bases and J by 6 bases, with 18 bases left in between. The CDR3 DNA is TGTGCCACAGCGGCGACGGGAGATGATACGCAGTATTTT. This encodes CATAATGDDTQYF.

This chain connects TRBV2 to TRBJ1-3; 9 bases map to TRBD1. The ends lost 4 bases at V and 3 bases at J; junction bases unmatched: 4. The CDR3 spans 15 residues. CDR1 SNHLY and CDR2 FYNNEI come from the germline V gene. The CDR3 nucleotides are TGTGCCAGCAGTGGGACAGGGGTCGGTGGAAACACCATATATTTT. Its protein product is CASSGTGVGGNTIYF.

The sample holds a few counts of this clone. The CDR3 is CAWSRSGRTDIQYF. In DNA form, the CDR3 reads TGTGCCTGGAGCCGGTCAGGAAGAACGGACATTCAGTACTTC. The chain links TRBV30 to TRBJ2-4; D unresolved. V lost 3 bases and J lost 8, with 17 bases in between. CDR1 is GTSNPN and CDR2 is SVGIG in the germline V gene (reference sequence). The CDR3 has 14 amino acids. Filled out from reference TRBV30 and TRBJ2-4, the complete variable domain reads SQTIHQWPATLVQPVGSPLSLECTVEGTSNPNLYWYRQAAGRGLQLLFYSVGIGQISSEVPQNLSASRPQDRQFILSSKKLLLSDSGFYLCAWSRSGRTDIQYFGAGTRLSVL.

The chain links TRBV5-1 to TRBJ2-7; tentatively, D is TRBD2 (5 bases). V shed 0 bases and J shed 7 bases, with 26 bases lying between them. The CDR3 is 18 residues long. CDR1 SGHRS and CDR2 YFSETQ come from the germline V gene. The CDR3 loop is CASSLGGRTDPSIEEQYF. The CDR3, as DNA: TGCGCCAGCAGCTTGGGAGGGCGGACGGACCCCTCGATAGAGGAGCAGTACTTC.

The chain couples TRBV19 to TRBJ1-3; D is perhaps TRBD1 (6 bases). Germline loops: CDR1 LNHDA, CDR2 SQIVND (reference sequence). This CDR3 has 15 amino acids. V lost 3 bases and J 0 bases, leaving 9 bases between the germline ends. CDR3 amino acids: CASSIGTRSGNTIYF. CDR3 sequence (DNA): TGTGCCAGTAGTATTGGGACACGCTCTGGAAACACCATATATTTT.

In DNA form, the CDR3 reads TGTGCTAGTGGTTTGGGGGTAGCGGGAGAGGTAGAGACCCAGTACTTC. Translated: CASGLGVAGEVETQYF. This chain links TRBV12-5 with TRBJ2-5; 9 nucleotides line up with TRBD2. V lost 1 base, J lost 4 bases, and 7 bases stayed unmatched. Germline loops: CDR1 LGHNT, CDR2 FRNRAP. This CDR3 has 16 amino acids.

As DNA, the CDR3 is TGTGCCAGCAGTTTATGGGGGACAGGGGTCATGAACACTGAAGCTTTCTTT. Protein sequence: CASSLWGTGVMNTEAFF. The rearrangement joins TRBV28 to TRBJ1-1, with TRBD1 identical over 10 bases. The CDR3 spans 17 residues. Germline CDR1 MDHEN, CDR2 SYDVKM. V shed 0 bases and J 0 bases; nucleotides not matched to a gene: 4. Full variable domain (rest looked up from reference TRBV28 and TRBJ1-1): DVKVTQSSRYLVKRTGEKVFLECVQDMDHENMFWYRQDPGLGLRLIYFSYDVKMKEKGDIPEGYSVSREKKERFSLILESASTNQTSMYLCASSLWGTGVMNTEAFFGQGTRLTVV.

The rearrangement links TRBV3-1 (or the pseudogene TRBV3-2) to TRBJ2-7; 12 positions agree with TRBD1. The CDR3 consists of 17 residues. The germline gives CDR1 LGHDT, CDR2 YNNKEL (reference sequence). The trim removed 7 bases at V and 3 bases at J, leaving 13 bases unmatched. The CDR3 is CASTSGTGGGVDYEQYF. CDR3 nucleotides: TGTGCCAGCACATCCGGGACAGGGGGCGGGGTTGACTACGAGCAGTACTTC.

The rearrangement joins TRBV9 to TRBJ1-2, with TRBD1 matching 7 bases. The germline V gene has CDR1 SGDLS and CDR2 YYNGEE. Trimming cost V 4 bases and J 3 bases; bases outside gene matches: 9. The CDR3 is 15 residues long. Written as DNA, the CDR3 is TGTGCCAGCAGCCCAGAAGTAGGGGGCTACTATGGCTACACCTTC. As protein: CASSPEVGGYYGYTF.

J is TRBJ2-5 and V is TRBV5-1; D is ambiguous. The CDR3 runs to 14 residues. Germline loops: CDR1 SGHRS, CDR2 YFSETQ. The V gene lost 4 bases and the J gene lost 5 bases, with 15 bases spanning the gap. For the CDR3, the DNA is TGCGCCAGCAGCCCGGCCCTAGGTCCCGAGACCCAGTACTTC. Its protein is CASSPALGPETQYF. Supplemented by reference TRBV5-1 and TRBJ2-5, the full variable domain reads KAGVTQTPRYLIKTRGQQVTLSCSPISGHRSVSWYQQTPGQGLQFLFEYFSETQRNKGNFPGRFSGRQFSNSRSEMNVSTLELGDSALYLCASSPALGPETQYFGPGTRLLVL.

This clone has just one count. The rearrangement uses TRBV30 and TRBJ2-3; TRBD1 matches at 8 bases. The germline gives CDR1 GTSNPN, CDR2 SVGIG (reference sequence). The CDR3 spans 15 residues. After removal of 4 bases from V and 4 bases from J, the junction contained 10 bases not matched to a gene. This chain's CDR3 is CAWNPMTGAADTQYF. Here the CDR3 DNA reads TGTGCCTGGAACCCTATGACAGGGGCGGCAGATACGCAGTATTTT. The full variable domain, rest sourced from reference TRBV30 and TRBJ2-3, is SQTIHQWPATLVQPVGSPLSLECTVEGTSNPNLYWYRQAAGRGLQLLFYSVGIGQISSEVPQNLSASRPQDRQFILSSKKLLLSDSGFYLCAWNPMTGAADTQYFGPGTRLTVL.

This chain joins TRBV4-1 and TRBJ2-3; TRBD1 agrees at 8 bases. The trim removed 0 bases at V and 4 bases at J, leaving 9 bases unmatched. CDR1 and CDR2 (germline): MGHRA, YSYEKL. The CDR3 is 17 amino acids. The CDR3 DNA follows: TGCGCCAGCAGCCAAGAAGGAGCAGGGGGCTTCGCAGATACGCAGTATTTT. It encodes CASSQEGAGGFADTQYF.

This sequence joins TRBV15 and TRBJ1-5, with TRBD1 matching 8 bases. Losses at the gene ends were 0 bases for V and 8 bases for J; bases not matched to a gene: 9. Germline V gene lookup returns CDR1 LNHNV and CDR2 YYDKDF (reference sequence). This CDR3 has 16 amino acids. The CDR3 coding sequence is TGTGCCACCAGCAGAGATCGGACAGGGAAGGGTGAGCCCCAGCATTTT. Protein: CATSRDRTGKGEPQHF.

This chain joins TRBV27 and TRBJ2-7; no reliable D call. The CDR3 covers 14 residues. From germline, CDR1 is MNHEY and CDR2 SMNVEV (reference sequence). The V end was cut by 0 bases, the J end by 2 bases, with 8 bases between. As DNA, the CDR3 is TGTGCCAGCAGTTTATCGGGCACCACCTACGAGCAGTACTTC. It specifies CASSLSGTTYEQYF.

This CDR3 is CASSIGMKLDEQYF. CDR3 nucleotides: TGTGCCAGTAGTATAGGTATGAAGCTCGACGAGCAGTACTTC. The chain is built from TRBV19 and TRBJ2-7; the D is unclear. CDR1 is LNHDA and CDR2 is SQIVND in the germline V gene (reference sequence). Trimming cost V 1 base and J 5 bases, with 12 bases left between them. The CDR3 runs to 14 residues.

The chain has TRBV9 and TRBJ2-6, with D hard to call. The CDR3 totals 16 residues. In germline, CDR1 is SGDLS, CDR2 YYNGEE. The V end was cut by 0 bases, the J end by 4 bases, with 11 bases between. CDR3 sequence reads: CASSVEAPGGANVLTF. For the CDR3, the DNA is TGTGCCAGCAGCGTAGAGGCTCCCGGGGGGGCCAACGTCCTGACTTTC.

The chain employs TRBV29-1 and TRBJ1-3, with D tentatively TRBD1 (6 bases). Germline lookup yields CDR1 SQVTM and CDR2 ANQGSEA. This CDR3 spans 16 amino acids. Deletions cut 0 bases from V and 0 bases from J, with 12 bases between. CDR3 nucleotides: TGCAGCGTTGAAGATCGGAACAGGGCCTCTGGAAACACCATATATTTT. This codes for CSVEDRNRASGNTIYF. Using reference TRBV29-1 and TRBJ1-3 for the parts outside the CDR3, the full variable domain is SAVISQKPSRDICQRGTSLTIQCQVDSQVTMMFWYRQQPGQSLTLIATANQGSEATYESGFVIDKFPISRPNLTFSTLTVSNMSPEDSSIYLCSVEDRNRASGNTIYFGEGSWLTVV.

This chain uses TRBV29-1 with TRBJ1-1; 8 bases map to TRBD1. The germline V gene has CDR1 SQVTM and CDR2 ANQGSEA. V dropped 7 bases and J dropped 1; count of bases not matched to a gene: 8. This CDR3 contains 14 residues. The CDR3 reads CSGSGGWSNTEAFF. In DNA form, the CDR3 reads TGCAGCGGCTCAGGGGGCTGGTCGAACACTGAAGCTTTCTTT.

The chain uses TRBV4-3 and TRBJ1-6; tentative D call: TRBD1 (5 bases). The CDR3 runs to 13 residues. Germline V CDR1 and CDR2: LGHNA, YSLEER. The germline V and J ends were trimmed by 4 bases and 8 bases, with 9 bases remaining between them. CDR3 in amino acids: CASSLRGDSPLHF. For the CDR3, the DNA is TGCGCCAGCAGCCTTCGGGGGGATTCACCCCTCCACTTT.

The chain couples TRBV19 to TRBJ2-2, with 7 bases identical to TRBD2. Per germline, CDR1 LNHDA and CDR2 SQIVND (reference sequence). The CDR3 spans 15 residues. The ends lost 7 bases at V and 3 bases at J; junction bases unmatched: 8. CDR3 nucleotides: TGTGCCAGTACCCCTATCGCGGGAGACACCGGGGAGCTGTTTTTT. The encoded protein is CASTPIAGDTGELFF. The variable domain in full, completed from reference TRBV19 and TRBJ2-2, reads DGGITQSPKYLFRKEGQNVTLSCEQNLNHDAMYWYRQDPGQGLRLIYYSQIVNDFQKGDIAEGYSVSREKKESFPLTVTSAQKNPTAFYLCASTPIAGDTGELFFGEGSRLTVL.